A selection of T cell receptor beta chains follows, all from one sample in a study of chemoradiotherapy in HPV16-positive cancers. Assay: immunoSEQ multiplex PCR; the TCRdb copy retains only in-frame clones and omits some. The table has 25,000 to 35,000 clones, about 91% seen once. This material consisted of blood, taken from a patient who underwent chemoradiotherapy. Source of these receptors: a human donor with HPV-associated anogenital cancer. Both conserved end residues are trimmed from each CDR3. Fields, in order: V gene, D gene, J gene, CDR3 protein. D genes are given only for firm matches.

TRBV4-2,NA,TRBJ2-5,ASSQRGQETQY
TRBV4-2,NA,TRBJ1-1,ASSQGRSTEAF
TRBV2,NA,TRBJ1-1,ASSEGRTGNTEAF
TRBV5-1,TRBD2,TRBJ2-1,ASSSPPGGPNSYNEQF
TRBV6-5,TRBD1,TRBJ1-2,ASTKTGNYGYT
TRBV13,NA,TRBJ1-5,ASSFGRNQPQH
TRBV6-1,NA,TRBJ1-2,ASSELTNGYT
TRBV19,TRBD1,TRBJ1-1,ASSVLTGAQAF
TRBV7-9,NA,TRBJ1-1,ASSLSVGGYEAF
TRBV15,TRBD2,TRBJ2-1,ATSRGLAGVPPYNEQF
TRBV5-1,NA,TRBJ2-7,ASSLQKGYEQY
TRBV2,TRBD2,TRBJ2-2,ASILRGGTGELF
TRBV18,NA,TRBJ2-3,ASSPRSEDTQY
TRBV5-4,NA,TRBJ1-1,ASSLVLGTANTEAF
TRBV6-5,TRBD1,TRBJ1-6,ASSKTGLSPLH
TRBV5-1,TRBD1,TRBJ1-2,ASSLGGTGGEGYT
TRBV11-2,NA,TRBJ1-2,ASSSGRTYGYT
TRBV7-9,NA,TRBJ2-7,ASSYGPQSSYEQY
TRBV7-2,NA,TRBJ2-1,ASSLGWARNEQF
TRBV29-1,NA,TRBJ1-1,SVEVRGAYTEAF
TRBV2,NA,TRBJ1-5,ASSGGAHRLDQPQH
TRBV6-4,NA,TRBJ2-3,ASSDSELGTDTQY
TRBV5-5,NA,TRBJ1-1,ASSPNTEAF
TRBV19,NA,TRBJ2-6,ASSIDPRADSSGANVLT
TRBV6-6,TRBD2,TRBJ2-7,ASSLSGGTASYEQY
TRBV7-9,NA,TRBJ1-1,ASSLEKSLVVMNTEAF
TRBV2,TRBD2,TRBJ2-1,ASRGLAGGPESNEQF
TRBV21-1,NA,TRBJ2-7,ASTRTGIYEQY
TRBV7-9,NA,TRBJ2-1,ASSPTGSEQF
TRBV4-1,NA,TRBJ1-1,ASSQDGQRNTEAF
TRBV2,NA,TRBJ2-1,ASSENGAGVNEQF
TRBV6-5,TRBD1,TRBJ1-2,ASSPRQGAGGYT
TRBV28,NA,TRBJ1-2,ASSSRGGYT
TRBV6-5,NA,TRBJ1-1,ASREVTNTEAF
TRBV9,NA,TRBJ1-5,ASSKGQGNQPQH
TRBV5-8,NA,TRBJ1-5,ASSRTSGTSVGQPQH
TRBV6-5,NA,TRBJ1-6,ASRQGQSPLH
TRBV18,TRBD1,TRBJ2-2,ASSPQDRGANTGELF
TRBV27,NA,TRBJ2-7,ASSLTGLSAYEQY
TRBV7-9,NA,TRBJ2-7,ASSSEGPYEQY
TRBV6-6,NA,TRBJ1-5,ASSAGDSNQPQH
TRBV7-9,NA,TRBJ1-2,ASEGDWDYGYT
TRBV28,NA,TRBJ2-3,ASRFQGTDTQY
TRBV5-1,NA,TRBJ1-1,ASSLEDGYTEAF